What follows are 18 T cell receptor beta chains derived from one specimen sequenced in a study of Graves' ophthalmopathy and Graves' hyperthyroidism. Scientists amplified the TCR beta CDR3 regions from RNA transcripts. HTBI-primed first-round RT-PCR preceded second-round multiplex PCR. Via MiXCR, TCRdb re-called the multiplex PCR reads, giving one row per CDR3 protein. The profile shows 500,000 to 700,000 distinct CDR3 sequences, just under 40% of them singletons. The specimen sequenced was peripheral blood or thyroid tissue (not recorded which). These receptors were obtained from an adult man with Graves' hyperthyroidism.

This clonotype was picked up many times. This chain links TRBV12-3 or TRBV12-4 with TRBJ1-2; maybe TRBD1 (6 bases). This CDR3 is built from 13 residues. V dropped 3 bases and J dropped 8 bases, with 13 bases sitting between them. The CDR3, as DNA: TGTGCCAGCAGTTTGGGGGGGCTAGGAGGCTACACCTTC. Protein product: CASSLGGLGGYTF.

On this clonotype: A single base separates this from a much larger clone, so it may be a read error. This rearrangement joins TRBV6-1 to TRBJ1-5; D uncertain. The CDR3 spans 14 residues. V shed 2 bases and J shed 0 bases, with 5 bases lying between them. Germline V lookup: CDR1 MNHNS, CDR2 SASEGT. This chain's CDR3 is CASSERDSNQPQHF. The CDR3 DNA sequence: TGTGCCAGCAGTGAAAGGGATAGCAATCAGCCCCAGCATTTT.

The sample holds many counts of this clonotype. The chain uses TRBV27 and TRBJ1-1; D call uncertain. The V end was cut by 6 bases, the J end by 0 bases, with 8 bases between. Germline CDR1 MNHEY, CDR2 SMNVEV (reference sequence). The CDR3 extends over 13 amino acids. The CDR3 nucleotides read TGTGCCAGCAGCAACAGCGTGAACACTGAAGCTTTCTTT. Protein: CASSNSVNTEAFF.

About this clonotype: The final CDR3 position lacks the conserved phenylalanine or tryptophan, pointing to a likely read error. The DNA is left out, because the CDR3 cannot be placed on it with certainty; the CDR3 is given as TCRdb lists it. The genes are TRBV10-3 and TRBJ1-6; the D call in the table, TRBD1, was not verified against the DNA. Germline CDR1 reads ENHRY; CDR2 reads SYGVKD. The CDR3 is 11 residues long, counting both termini. The CDR3 spells CASRPRDAPNY.

This clonotype was recorded many times. This chain links TRBV7-8 with TRBJ1-1; 7 positions agree with TRBD1. The J segment lost 4 bases and the V segment lost 5 bases, leaving 7 bases of the junction unmatched. Germline lookup yields CDR1 SGHVS and CDR2 FQNEAQ. This CDR3 spans 14 amino acids. The chain's CDR3 is CASSADRVGTEAFF. The DNA for the CDR3 is TGTGCCAGCAGCGCCGACAGGGTGGGCACTGAAGCTTTCTTT.

The rearrangement uses TRBV24-1 and TRBJ2-5; TRBD2 is a possible D gene (5 bases). With 3 bases removed from V and 9 bases from J, the gap between germline ends came to 13 bases. The CDR3 extends over 13 amino acids. Germline CDR1 and CDR2: KGHDR and SFDVKD. CDR3 protein: CATSDGEMQPQYF. DNA of the CDR3: TGTGCCACCAGTGATGGGGAGATGCAGCCCCAGTACTTC.

The V call is TRBV14, the J call TRBJ2-1, with D unresolved. CDR1 is SGHDN, CDR2 FVKESK, per germline. This CDR3 is 11 amino acids long. Trimming pared 2 bases from V and 14 bases from J, leaving 10 bases between. Here the CDR3 reads CASSQKSLEFF. For the CDR3, the DNA is TGTGCCAGCAGCCAAAAGAGTTTGGAGTTCTTC.

The V and J genes are TRBV29-1 and TRBJ2-2; the D is unclear. V shed 8 bases and J shed 3 bases, with 16 bases lying between them. This CDR3 is 14 amino acids long. Germline assignment: CDR1 SQVTM and CDR2 ANQGSEA. The CDR3 spells CSSEGGSYTGELFF. CDR3 nucleotides: TGCAGCAGTGAAGGCGGTTCTTACACCGGGGAGCTGTTTTTT.

This clonotype has at least ten counts. V is TRBV7-6 and J is TRBJ2-7, with TRBD1 matching over 10 bases. The J call may be wrong; the DNA end is better matched by TRBJ2-1. Germline CDR1 is SGHVS and CDR2 is FNYEAQ. The CDR3 sequence is 14 residues long. The CDR3 DNA reads TGTGCCAGCACCATGGGGACAGGGGACAATGAGCAGTTCTTC. It translates to CASTMGTGDNEQFF.

The V call is TRBV15, the J call TRBJ2-6, with D perhaps matching TRBD2 (5 bases). CDR1 LNHNV and CDR2 YYDKDF come from the germline V gene (reference sequence). The CDR3 consists of 16 residues. Trimming pared 3 bases from V and 2 bases from J, leaving 11 bases between. CDR3 loop: CATSSEEGAGANVLTF. The CDR3, as DNA: TGTGCCACCAGCAGTGAAGAGGGTGCTGGGGCCAACGTCCTGACTTTC.

This clonotype has at least ten counts. V and J are TRBV6-5 and TRBJ1-1, with D maybe TRBD1 (5 bases). The germline V gene encodes CDR1 MNHEY and CDR2 SVGAGI. Trimming removed 2 bases at V and 1 base at J, with 11 bases between. The length of the CDR3 is 15 residues. The CDR3 spells CASSYGTTGNTEAFF. CDR3 coding DNA: TGTGCCAGCAGTTACGGAACCACAGGGAACACTGAAGCTTTCTTT.

This clonotype was recorded at least ten times. The V and J genes are TRBV20-1 and TRBJ2-7; TRBD2 aligns across 13 bases. V lost 3 bases, J lost 1 base, and 3 bases stayed unmatched. Germline V gene sequence: CDR1 DFQATT, CDR2 SNEGSKA (reference sequence). The CDR3 runs to 15 residues. CDR3 sequence reads: CSASLGLAGSYEQYF. For the CDR3, the DNA is TGCAGTGCTAGCCTGGGACTAGCGGGATCCTACGAGCAGTACTTC.

This clonotype was counted many times. The chain recombines TRBV5-8 with TRBJ1-1; D is undetermined. CDR1 and CDR2 from the germline V gene are SGHTS and YDEGEE. V was cut by 6 bases and J by 1 base, with 16 bases left in between. The CDR3 has 15 residues. CDR3 DNA sequence: TGTGCCAGCACCTCTGGTCCGTTTGAGAACACTGAAGCTTTCTTT. This encodes CASTSGPFENTEAFF.

This clonotype was observed at least ten times. The genes are TRBV19 and TRBJ2-7; D perhaps matches TRBD1 (5 bases). Trimming pared 6 bases from V and 3 bases from J, leaving 9 bases between. CDR1 and CDR2 from the germline V gene are LNHDA and SQIVND (reference sequence). The CDR3 totals 12 residues. The CDR3 protein is CASSDRDYEQYF. CDR3 DNA sequence: TGTGCCAGTAGCGACAGAGACTACGAGCAGTACTTC.

This clonotype was recorded many times. V is TRBV29-1 and J is TRBJ2-5; 10 bases match TRBD1. From germline, CDR1 is SQVTM and CDR2 ANQGSEA. The CDR3 runs to 13 residues. V shed 6 bases, J shed 5 bases, and the junction held 6 bases outside the gene matches. DNA of the CDR3: TGCAGCGTGCGGACAGGGGGTGGGGAGACCCAGTACTTC. It codes for CSVRTGGGETQYF.

This clonotype was found many times. The J gene is TRBJ1-5, the V gene TRBV5-5; 7 bases fit TRBD1. There are 15 residues in the CDR3. CDR1 and CDR2 from the germline V gene are SGHKS and YYEKEE (reference sequence). The J segment lost 4 bases and the V segment lost 4 bases, leaving 8 bases of the junction unmatched. The DNA of the CDR3 is TGTGCCAGCAGCGCAGGGGGGGCGGCAAATCAGCCCCAGCATTTT. Its translation: CASSAGGAANQPQHF.

On this clonotype: Compared with germline, one end of the junction differs, possibly owing to a read error. The rearrangement uses TRBV2 and TRBJ1-2; D uncertain. Germline V gene data show CDR1 as SNHLY and CDR2 as FYNNEI. The CDR3 length is 14 residues. The chain's CDR3 is CASSDKKGFYGNTF. CDR3 nucleotides: TGTGCCAGCAGTGACAAAAAAGGGTTCTATGGCAACACCTTC.

This clonotype occurred many times. The rearrangement joins TRBV7-8 to TRBJ1-3; weak D call: TRBD1 (6 bases). Trimming took off 2 bases at V and 1 base at J, with 15 bases between the two ends. The CDR3 extends over 17 amino acids. CDR1 is SGHVS and CDR2 is FQNEAQ in the germline V gene. The CDR3 DNA follows: TGTGCCAGCAGCTTATTGTGGGACAAACTATCTGGAAACACCATATATTTT. It is translated as CASSLLWDKLSGNTIYF.